This T cell receptor beta chain came from a study of T cell changes during pregnancy in multiple sclerosis (dated by TCRdb to between 2018 and 2021). With respect to the entire study: Changes in the T cell repertoire over the course of pregnancy were examined in this study in women with multiple sclerosis.

In the germline V gene, CDR1 corresponds to SGHRS and CDR2 to YFSETQ. The CDR3 measures 14 amino acids from cysteine to phenylalanine. Only CDR3 DNA is held: 42 bases, read in frame from base 1. V is clipped by 2 bases and J by 5 bases, and the sequence between their germline boundaries is 13 bases long. In regard to this clone: The antigen it binds to is not known. No qualities accompany the bases; no much larger clone lies one base away.

Library generation was performed with the immunoSEQ multiplex PCR assay. The source is immuneACCESS, and TCRdb retained only in-frame sequences with V and J called. Part of the clones is not carried over; for the studies checked, unresolved V genes explain less than half of this, and the remainder is unexplained. This sample comprises approximately 40,000 clones, 95% to 97% of them detected only once. Roughly 0.9% of the sample belongs to the ten largest clones. This chain joins TRBV5-1 to TRBJ2-5, with TRBD1 as a weak D call on 7 bases. This specimen was peripheral blood, taken in the second trimester of pregnancy. The receptor was derived from a female donor with multiple sclerosis, enrolled in a pregnancy study. Read as DNA, the sequence is TGCGCCAGCAGCTTTGACAGGGCGGGGGAGACCCAGTACTTC. Its protein reads: CASSFDRAGETQYF.